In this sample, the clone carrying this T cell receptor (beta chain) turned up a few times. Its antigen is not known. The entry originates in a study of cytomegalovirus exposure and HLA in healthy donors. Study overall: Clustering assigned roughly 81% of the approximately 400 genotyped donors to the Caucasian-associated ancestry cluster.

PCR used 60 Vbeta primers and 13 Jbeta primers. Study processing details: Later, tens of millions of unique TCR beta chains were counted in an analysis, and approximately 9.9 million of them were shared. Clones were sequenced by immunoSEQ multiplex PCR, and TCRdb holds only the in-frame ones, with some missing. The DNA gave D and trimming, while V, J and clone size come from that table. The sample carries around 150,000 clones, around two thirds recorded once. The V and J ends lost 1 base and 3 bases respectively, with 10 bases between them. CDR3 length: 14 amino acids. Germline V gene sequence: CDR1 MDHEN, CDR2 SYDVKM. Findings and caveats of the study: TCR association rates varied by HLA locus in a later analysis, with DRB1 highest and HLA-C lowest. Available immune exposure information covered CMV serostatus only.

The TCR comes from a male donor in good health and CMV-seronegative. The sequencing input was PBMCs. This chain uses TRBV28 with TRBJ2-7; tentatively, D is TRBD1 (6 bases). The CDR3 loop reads CASSLFTGSYEQYF. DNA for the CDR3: TGTGCCAGCAGTTTATTTACAGGGAGCTACGAGCAGTACTTC.